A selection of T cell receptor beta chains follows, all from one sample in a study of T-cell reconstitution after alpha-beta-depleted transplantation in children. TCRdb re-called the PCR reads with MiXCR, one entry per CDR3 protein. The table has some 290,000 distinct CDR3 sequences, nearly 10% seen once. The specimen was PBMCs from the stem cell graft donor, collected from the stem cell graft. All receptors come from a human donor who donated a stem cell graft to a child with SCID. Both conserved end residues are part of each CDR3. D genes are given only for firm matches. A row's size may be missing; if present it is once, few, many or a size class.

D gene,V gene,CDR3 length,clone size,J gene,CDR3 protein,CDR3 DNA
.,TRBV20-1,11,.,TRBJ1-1,CSAYRNTEAFF,TGCAGTGCCTATAGGAACACTGAAGCTTTCTTT
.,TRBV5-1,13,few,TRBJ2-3,CASSLEVTDTQYF,TGCGCCAGCAGCTTGGAGGTCACAGATACGCAGTATTTT
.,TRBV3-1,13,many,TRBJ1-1,CASSQAGHTEAFF,TGTGCCAGCAGCCAAGCTGGACACACTGAAGCTTTCTTT
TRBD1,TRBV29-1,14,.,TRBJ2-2,CSVEDPRGFGELFF,TGCAGCGTTGAAGACCCCAGGGGGTTCGGGGAGCTGTTTTTT
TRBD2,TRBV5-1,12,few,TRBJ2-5,CASSRGVETQYF,TGCGCCAGCAGCCGGGGGGTGGAGACCCAGTACTTC
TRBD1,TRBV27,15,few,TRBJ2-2,CASRLGTGYTGELFF,TGTGCCAGCAGACTCGGGACAGGGTACACCGGGGAGCTGTTTTTT
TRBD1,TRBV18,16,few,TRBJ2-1,CASSPPDRGPYNEQFF,TGTGCCAGCTCACCACCGGACAGGGGGCCTTACAATGAGCAGTTCTTC
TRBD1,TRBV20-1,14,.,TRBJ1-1,CSGNRGLMNTEAFF,TGCAGTGGAAACAGGGGATTGATGAACACTGAAGCTTTCTTT
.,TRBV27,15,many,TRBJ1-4,CASSLVRATNEKLFF,TGTGCCAGCAGTTTAGTTCGAGCAACTAATGAAAAACTGTTTTTT
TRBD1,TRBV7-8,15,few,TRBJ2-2,CASSKTGVNTGELFF,TGTGCCAGCAGCAAAACAGGGGTCAACACCGGGGAGCTGTTTTTT
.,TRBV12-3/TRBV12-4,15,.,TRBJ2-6,CASSLLTSGANVLTF,TGTGCCAGCAGTTTATTGACCTCTGGGGCCAACGTCCTGACTTTC
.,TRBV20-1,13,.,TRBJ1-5,CSAISGLNQPQHF,TGCAGTGCTATATCTGGGTTGAATCAGCCCCAGCATTTT
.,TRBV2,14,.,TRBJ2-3,CASSGVIRTDTQYF,TGTGCCAGCAGTGGGGTGATTCGCACAGATACGCAGTATTTT
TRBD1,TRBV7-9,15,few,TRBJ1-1,CASSYRGTENTEAFF,TGTGCCAGCAGCTACCGGGGGACAGAGAACACTGAAGCTTTCTTT
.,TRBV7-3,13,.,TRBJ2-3,CASSPLGGDTQYF,TGTGCCAGCAGCCCCCTGGGGGGAGATACGCAGTATTTT
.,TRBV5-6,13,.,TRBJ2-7,CARSPGQLCEQYF,TGTGCCAGGAGCCCAGGACAGCTCTGCGAGCAGTACTTC
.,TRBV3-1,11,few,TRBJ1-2,CASSQFYGYTF,TGTGCCAGCAGCCAATTCTACGGCTACACCTTC
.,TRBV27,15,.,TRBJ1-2,CATARPRDGGYGYTF,TGTGCCACCGCACGCCCCCGGGACGGGGGTTATGGCTACACCTTC
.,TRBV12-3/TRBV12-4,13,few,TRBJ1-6,CASSFFENSPLHF,TGTGCCAGCAGTTTTTTTGAGAATTCACCCCTCCACTTT
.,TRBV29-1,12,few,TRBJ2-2,CSVGQNTGELFF,TGCAGCGTAGGGCAGAACACCGGGGAGCTGTTTTTT
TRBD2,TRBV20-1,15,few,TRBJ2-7,CSASGRQGTAYEQYF,TGCAGTGCTAGCGGGAGGCAAGGGACCGCCTACGAGCAGTACTTC
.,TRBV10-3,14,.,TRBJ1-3,CAIRDATSGNTIYF,TGTGCCATCAGGGACGCCACCTCTGGAAACACCATATATTTT
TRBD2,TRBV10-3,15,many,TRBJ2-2,CAISVQTSRAGELFF,TGTGCCATCAGTGTACAGACTAGCCGGGCCGGGGAGCTGTTTTTT
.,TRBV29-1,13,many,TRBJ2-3,CSGENRGTDTQYF,TGCAGCGGAGAAAACAGGGGCACAGATACGCAGTATTTT
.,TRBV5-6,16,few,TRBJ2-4,CASSLGGPLAKNIQYF,TGTGCCAGCAGCTTGGGGGGACCCCTAGCCAAAAACATTCAGTACTTC
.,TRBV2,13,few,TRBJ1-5,CASIGGDNQPQHF,TGTGCCAGCATCGGGGGGGACAATCAGCCCCAGCATTTT
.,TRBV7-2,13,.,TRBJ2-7,CASSLGREAEQYF,TGTGCCAGCAGCTTAGGCAGGGAGGCCGAGCAGTACTTC
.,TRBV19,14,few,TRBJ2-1,CASRDGRSYNEQFF,TGTGCCAGTAGGGACGGGCGGTCCTACAATGAGCAGTTCTTC
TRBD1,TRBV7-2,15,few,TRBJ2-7,CASRRRLTGDDEQYF,TGTGCCAGCAGGAGACGTCTGACAGGGGATGACGAGCAGTACTTC
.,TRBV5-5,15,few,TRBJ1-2,CASSLRTADNYGYTF,TGTGCCAGCAGCTTGAGGACGGCAGATAACTATGGCTACACCTTC
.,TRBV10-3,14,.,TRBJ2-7,CAISEGAGPYEQYF,TGTGCCATCAGTGAGGGGGCAGGTCCCTACGAGCAGTACTTC
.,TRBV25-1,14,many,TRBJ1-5,CASSLTGPDQPQHF,TGTGCCAGCAGCTTAACAGGTCCGGACCAGCCCCAGCATTTT
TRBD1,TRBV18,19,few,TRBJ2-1,CASSTQYKGAHGSYNEQFF,TGTGCCAGCTCAACCCAGTATAAGGGGGCGCATGGATCCTACAATGAGCAGTTCTTC